The T cell receptor (beta chain) described here comes from a study of T cell responses to AZD1222 COVID-19 vaccine. Generated by immunoSEQ multiplex PCR, the TCRdb table keeps only in-frame clones and is missing some. The sample shows just under 85,000 clones, roughly 88% of them seen only once. The germline gives CDR1 MNHEY, CDR2 SVGEGT. V was shortened by 3 bases and J by 4 bases, with 9 bases between the two germline ends. This CDR3 region has 13 residues. J is TRBJ1-2 and V is TRBV6-2 or TRBV6-3; weak D call: TRBD1 (5 bases). The source material was peripheral blood, sampled on day 0 of AZD1222 vaccination. This TCR was recovered from an adult in good health. This CDR3 reads CASSYQGSYGYTF. CDR3 bases: TGTGCCAGCAGTTATCAGGGAAGCTATGGCTACACCTTC.